Sequencing of this T cell receptor (beta chain) was carried out in a study of cytomegalovirus exposure and HLA in healthy donors. General observations from the study: Highest at DRB1 and lowest at HLA-C, TCR association rates differed among HLA loci in a later analysis. In an earlier analysis, in under 700 donors, most V segments appeared productive either ~87% or ~30% of the time.

This clone came up a few times. No antigen is known for it. Germline V gene sequence: CDR1 MGHRA, CDR2 YSYEKL. This CDR3 contains 15 residues. Losses at the gene ends were 4 bases for V and 8 bases for J; bases not matched to a gene: 10. PCR involved 60 Vbeta and 13 Jbeta primers. TCRdb's copy holds only in-frame clones and misses some; the assay was immunoSEQ multiplex PCR. Of around 97,000 clones listed, around 81% are singletons. The sample was PBMCs. V and J are TRBV4-1 and TRBJ1-3, with 8 bases matching TRBD1. The source of this sequence is a man aged 35 to 55 in good health and CMV-seropositive. DNA for the CDR3: TGCGCCAGCAGCCCCCGGGACAGGTCTTCGGACACCATATATTTT. It codes for CASSPRDRSSDTIYF.